This T cell receptor (beta chain) comes out of a study of cytomegalovirus exposure and HLA in healthy donors. V gave up 6 bases and J gave up 4 bases; unmatched junction bases: 8. Per germline, CDR1 MNHNY and CDR2 SVGAGI (reference sequence). The CDR3 totals 15 residues. Details on this clone: The antigen is undetermined.

Study results and caveats: A subsequent analysis found that TCR clusters from the first cohort also tended to co-occur in the roughly 120 validation repertoires, with around 94% of cluster scores above 0. Listed as cytomegalovirus-associated were 150 to 200 TCR beta chains. Specificity for CMV antigens was confirmed in vitro for a few of the CMV-associated chains. Rare TCR sequences dominated, though some public TCRs recurred in many donors.

The data were produced by immunoSEQ multiplex PCR, yet TCRdb's version contains in-frame clones alone and is incomplete. This table holds some 230,000 clones, 75% to 95% found once. The source of this sequence is a woman aged 18-29 years in good health and CMV-seronegative. The chain has TRBV6-6 and TRBJ1-4; 7 nucleotides line up with TRBD1. The material sequenced was PBMCs. The CDR3 DNA is TGTGCCAGCAGGCAGGGGGATTTTGGTAATGAAAAACTGTTTTTT. Translated, it gives CASRQGDFGNEKLFF.